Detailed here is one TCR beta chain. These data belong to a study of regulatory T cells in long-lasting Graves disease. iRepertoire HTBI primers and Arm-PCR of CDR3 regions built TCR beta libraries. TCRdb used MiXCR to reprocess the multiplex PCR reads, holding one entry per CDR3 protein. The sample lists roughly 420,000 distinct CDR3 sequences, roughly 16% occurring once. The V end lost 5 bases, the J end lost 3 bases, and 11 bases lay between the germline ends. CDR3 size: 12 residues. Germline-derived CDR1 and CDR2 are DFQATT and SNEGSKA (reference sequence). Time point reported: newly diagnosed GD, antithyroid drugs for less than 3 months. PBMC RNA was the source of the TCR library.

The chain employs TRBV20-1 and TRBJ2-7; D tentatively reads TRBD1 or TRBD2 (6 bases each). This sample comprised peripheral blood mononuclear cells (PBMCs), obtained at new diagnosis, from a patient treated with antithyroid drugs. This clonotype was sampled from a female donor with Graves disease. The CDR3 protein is CSAGGQRYEQYF. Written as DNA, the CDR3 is TGCAGTGCTGGGGGGCAACGCTACGAGCAGTACTTC.